The T cell receptor beta chain under discussion was sequenced for a study of T-cell reconstitution after alpha-beta-depleted transplantation in children. Unique molecular identifiers were incorporated during preparation of the TCRbeta library. MiXCR, applied by TCRdb to the PCR reads, yields one record per CDR3 protein. The sample lists 500,000 to 600,000 distinct CDR3 sequences; around 20% were seen once. The origin of this receptor is a human donor who donated a stem cell graft to a child with acute lymphoblastic leukemia. The specimen comprised PBMCs from the stem cell graft donor, sampled from the stem cell graft.

The CDR3 protein is CASSLSPGGNEQFF. CDR3 sequence (DNA): TGTGCCAGCAGTTTATCCCCCGGAGGCAATGAGCAGTTCTTC. The chain uses TRBV28 and TRBJ2-1; the D gene is possibly TRBD2 (5 bases). The CDR3 sequence is 14 residues long. V lost 1 base, J lost 6 bases, and 10 bases lay in between. Looked up from germline, CDR1 is MDHEN and CDR2 is SYDVKM.